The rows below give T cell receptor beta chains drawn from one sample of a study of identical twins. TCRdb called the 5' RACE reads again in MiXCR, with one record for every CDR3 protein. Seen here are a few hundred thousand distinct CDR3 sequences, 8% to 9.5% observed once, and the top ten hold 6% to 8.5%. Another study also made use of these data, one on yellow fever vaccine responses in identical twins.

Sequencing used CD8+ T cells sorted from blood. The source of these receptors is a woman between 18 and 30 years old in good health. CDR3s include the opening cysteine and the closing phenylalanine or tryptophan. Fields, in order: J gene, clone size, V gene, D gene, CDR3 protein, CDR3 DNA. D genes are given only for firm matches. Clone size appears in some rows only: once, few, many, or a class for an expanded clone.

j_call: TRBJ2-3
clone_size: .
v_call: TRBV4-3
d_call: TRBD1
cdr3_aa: CASSQGTGVIDTQYF
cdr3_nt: TGCGCCAGCAGCCAAGGGACAGGGGTTATAGATACGCAGTATTTT

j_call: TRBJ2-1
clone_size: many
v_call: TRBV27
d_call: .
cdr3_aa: CASSLNRDDNEQFF
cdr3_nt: TGTGCCAGCAGTTTGAACAGGGATGACAATGAGCAGTTCTTC

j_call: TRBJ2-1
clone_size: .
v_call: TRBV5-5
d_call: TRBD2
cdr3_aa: CASSLYGAGGLGEQFF
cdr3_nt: TGTGCCAGCAGCTTGTACGGAGCGGGAGGGTTGGGTGAGCAGTTCTTC

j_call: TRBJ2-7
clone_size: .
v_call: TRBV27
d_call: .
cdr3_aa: CASSLSAGGSYEQYF
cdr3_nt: TGTGCCAGCAGTTTATCAGCGGGTGGGTCCTACGAGCAGTACTTC

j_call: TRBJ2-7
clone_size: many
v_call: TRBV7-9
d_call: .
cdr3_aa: CASSLARGRAYEQYF
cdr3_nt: TGTGCCAGCAGCTTAGCCCGGGGTAGGGCCTACGAGCAGTACTTC

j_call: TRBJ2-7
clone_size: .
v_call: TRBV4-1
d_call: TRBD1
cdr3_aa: CASSQDSSGQASYEQYF
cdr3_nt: TGCGCCAGCAGCCAAGATTCGTCTGGACAGGCCTCCTACGAGCAGTACTTC

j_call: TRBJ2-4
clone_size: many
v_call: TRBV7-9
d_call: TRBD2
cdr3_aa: CASSHSLGGRKNIQYF
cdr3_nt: TGTGCCAGCAGCCACTCTCTGGGGGGGAGAAAAAACATTCAGTACTTC

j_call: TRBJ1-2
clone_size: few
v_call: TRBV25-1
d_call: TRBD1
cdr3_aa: CASSEGTGDFFNYGYTF
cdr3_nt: TGTGCCAGCAGTGAAGGGACAGGGGATTTCTTCAACTATGGCTACACCTTC

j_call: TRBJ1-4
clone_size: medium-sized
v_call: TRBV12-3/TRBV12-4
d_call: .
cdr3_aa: CASSLGSGKLFF
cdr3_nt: TGTGCCAGCAGTTTAGGTTCCGGAAAACTGTTTTTT

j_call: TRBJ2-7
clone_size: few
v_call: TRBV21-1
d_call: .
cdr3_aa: CASSPGVAGAPFHEQYF
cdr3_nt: TGTGCCAGCAGCCCCGGGGTAGCAGGGGCCCCTTTCCACGAGCAGTACTTC

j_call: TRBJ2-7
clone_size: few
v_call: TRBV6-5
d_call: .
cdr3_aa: CASSYSSSSLTSYEQYF
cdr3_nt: TGTGCCAGCAGTTACTCATCGTCTAGCTTGACGTCCTACGAGCAGTACTTC

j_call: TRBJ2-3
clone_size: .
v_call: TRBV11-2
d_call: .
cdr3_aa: CASSLVVADTQYF
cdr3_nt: TGTGCCAGCAGCTTAGTGGTCGCAGATACGCAGTATTTT

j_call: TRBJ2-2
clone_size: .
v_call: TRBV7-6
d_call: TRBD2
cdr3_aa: CASSTGLALLGQLFF
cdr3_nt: TGTGCCAGCAGCACGGGACTAGCGTTGCTGGGTCAGCTGTTTTTT

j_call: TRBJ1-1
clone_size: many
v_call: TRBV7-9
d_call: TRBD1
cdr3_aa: CASSDTGANTEAFF
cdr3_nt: TGTGCCAGCAGCGATACAGGGGCGAACACTGAAGCTTTCTTT

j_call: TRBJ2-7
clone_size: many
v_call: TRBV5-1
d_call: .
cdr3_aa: CASRWGTLPHEQYF
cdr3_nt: TGCGCCAGCAGATGGGGGACCCTACCCCACGAGCAGTACTTC

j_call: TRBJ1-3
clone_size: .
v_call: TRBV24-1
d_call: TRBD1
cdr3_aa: CATSDTGDRGNTIYF
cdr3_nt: TGTGCCACCAGTGATACAGGGGATCGTGGAAACACCATATATTTT

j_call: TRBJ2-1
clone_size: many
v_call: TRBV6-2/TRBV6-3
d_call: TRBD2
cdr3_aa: CASSYGGAYNEQFF
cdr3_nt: TGTGCCAGCAGTTACGGGGGGGCCTACAATGAGCAGTTCTTC

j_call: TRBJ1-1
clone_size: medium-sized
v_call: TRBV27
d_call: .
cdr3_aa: CATSPARRGTEAFF
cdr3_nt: TGTGCCACCTCCCCGGCGCGGCGCGGCACTGAAGCTTTCTTT